This TCR beta chain was sequenced for a study of blood T cell repertoires in COVID-19 (dated by TCRdb to about 2020). In the study overall: The collaborator samples originated in the United States, Italy and Spain and spanned the acute and convalescent phases of COVID-19. The material from the prospective study consisted of cDNA or gDNA derived from T cells, B-cell-depleted T cells, or PBMCs. Deeply sampled blood TCRbeta repertoires from subjects exposed to, actively infected with, or recovered from COVID-19 were included in the dataset. The repertoires were made available in a free public database intended to serve as a resource for research on the immune response to SARS-CoV-2. Samples were obtained from the ongoing ImmuneRACE study (first 160 participants) and from over 1,000 subjects provided by 6 global collaborators. The sample metadata nearly always contained a de-identified subject ID, COVID-19 status, age in years and sex. Where HLA class I and class II types were available, the types were taken from metadata supplied by the sample provider, not from assay-based typing. Broad study findings and their caveats: How much clinical and demographic metadata was included differed by source and by participant, and the metadata was provided uncurated.

Notes on this clone: It has no known antigen specificity. Nothing much larger sits one base from this clone, and base qualities are not available.

The immunoSEQ Assay, a bias-controlled multiplex PCR, was used to amplify TCRbeta CDR3 regions from genomic DNA. Turning to the authors' computational methods: The number of nucleated cells in each sample was estimated from the amplification of reference gene primers within the assay. Sequence reads were collapsed and filtered to measure the absolute abundance of every unique TCRbeta CDR3 rearrangement. Productive Simpson clonality was computed per sample as the square root of Simpson's diversity index over productive rearrangements. What TCRdb holds here is the immuneACCESS table cut down to in-frame rearrangements. Part of the clones is not present; checked against another copy, under half of the missing clones reflect an unresolved V gene, and the others are unexplained. V, J and clone size are those of that table, while D and trimming were read from the DNA. The sample includes around 73,000 clones, with approximately 71% observed a single time. Approximately 2.5% of the sample is taken by the ten largest.

The CDR3 has 16 amino acids, counting the end cysteine and phenylalanine. CDR3 DNA is the only sequence kept; it has 48 bases, read in frame from the first base. V and J are trimmed by 2 bases and 6 bases, and the gene matches miss 10 bases of the junction. CDR1 is given as KGHSH and CDR2 as LQKENI, both from the germline V gene. One collaborating source in Seattle enrolled patients during active infection and followed them longitudinally through the course of disease. Each collaborating institution followed its own protocols to collect whole blood in K2EDTA tubes. For TCRbeta analysis, collaborators shipped samples as frozen whole blood, isolated PBMCs, or DNA extracted from either of those sample types.

Sequenced sample: peripheral blood. The rearranged segments are TRBV18 and TRBJ2-3, and TRBD1 aligns with 8 junction nucleotides. The receptor's source is a man between 65 and 85 years old with COVID-19, enrolled during active disease. The DNA is as follows: TGTGCCAGCTCACCAGCACGGACAGGGTTATCGGATACGCAGTATTTT. It codes for CASSPARTGLSDTQYF.